Listed here are 24 T cell receptor beta chains from one sample, sequenced in a study of blood T cell dynamics during melanoma immunotherapy. Only in-frame clones appear in the TCRdb table, and some are missing; sequencing was by immunoSEQ multiplex PCR. This sample has roughly 6,000 clones, with 88% found just once. Regarding time point: week 3, after first cycle of checkpoint inhibitor. Source: blood, taken from a patient treated with checkpoint blockade. The receptors derive from a human donor with melanoma.

This chain joins TRBV5-4 and TRBJ1-5, with 7 nucleotides matching TRBD1. J lost 2 bases, V lost 4 bases, and 6 bases had no gene match. The CDR3 extends over 15 amino acids. CDR1 is SGHNT, CDR2 YYREEE, per germline (reference sequence). CDR3 sequence: CASSHTGDGNQPQHF. DNA for the CDR3: TGTGCCAGCAGCCACACAGGGGACGGCAATCAGCCCCAGCATTTT.

V is TRBV6-5 and J is TRBJ1-1; D not certain. Germline lookup yields CDR1 MNHEY and CDR2 SVGAGI. V shed 5 bases and J shed 2 bases, with 9 bases lying between them. The CDR3 totals 13 residues. This chain's CDR3 is CASSIQPNTEAFF. As DNA, the CDR3 is TGTGCCAGCAGTATACAGCCCAACACTGAAGCTTTCTTT.

Details on this clone: Relative to the germline gene, one junction end is altered; a read error may explain this. V is TRBV27 and J is TRBJ2-6, with no clear D. The CDR3 sequence is 15 residues long. Germline assignment: CDR1 MNHEY and CDR2 SMNVEV (reference sequence). The chain's CDR3 is CAGSLSGSGANVLTF. As DNA, the CDR3 is TGTGCCGGCAGTTTGTCTGGGTCTGGGGCCAACGTCCTGACTTTC.

The gene calls are TRBV29-1 and TRBJ2-5, with D possibly matching TRBD2 (5 bases). Trimming pared 4 bases from V and 5 bases from J, leaving 14 bases between. Germline V gene data show CDR1 as SQVTM and CDR2 as ANQGSEA. The CDR3 sequence is 13 residues long. The CDR3 spells CSVVGWSGETQYF. The CDR3 DNA sequence: TGCAGCGTTGTCGGGTGGTCGGGGGAGACCCAGTACTTC.

This chain uses TRBV6-8 with TRBJ1-3, with TRBD1 identical over 8 bases. The V gene's germline CDR1 is MNHGY and CDR2 SAAAGT. The CDR3 runs 17 residues. V shed 2 bases and J 3 bases; nucleotides not matched to a gene: 9. CDR3 in DNA: TGTGCCAGCAGTTACATATACAGGGGGTTAGGTGGAAACACCATATATTTT. Translating gives CASSYIYRGLGGNTIYF.

This clone was seen a few times. The chain uses TRBV30 and TRBJ1-1; D is uncertain. Germline V gene sequence: CDR1 GTSNPN, CDR2 SVGIG (reference sequence). The V end lost 6 bases, the J end lost 5 bases, and 13 bases lay between the germline ends. CDR3 length: 12 residues. The CDR3 protein is CACSSGGTEAFF. In DNA form, the CDR3 reads TGTGCCTGTTCCTCGGGAGGAACTGAAGCTTTCTTT.

This chain uses TRBV13 with TRBJ2-3, with a weak D call TRBD1 (6 bases). The CDR3 extends over 18 amino acids. The V and J ends lost 0 bases and 0 bases respectively, with 16 bases between them. CDR1 and CDR2 from the germline V gene are PRHDT and FYEKMQ (reference sequence). CDR3 DNA sequence: TGTGCCAGCAGCTTAGGTGCCAGGGGATTTACTAGCACAGATACGCAGTATTTT. Translated, it gives CASSLGARGFTSTDTQYF.

CDR3 protein: CASPEGKGGASSYEQYF. The CDR3 DNA follows: TGTGCCAGCCCGGAAGGTAAGGGGGGGGCCTCCTCCTACGAGCAGTACTTC. V gene TRBV6-4 combines with J gene TRBJ2-7; D is perhaps TRBD2 (7 bases). V lost 8 bases and J lost 0, with 23 bases in between. CDR1 MRHNA and CDR2 SNTAGT come from the germline V gene. The CDR3 loop spans 17 amino acids.

V usage is TRBV28 and J usage is TRBJ2-7; 7 bases are a match to TRBD1. The CDR3 loop spans 11 amino acids. V gave up 10 bases and J gave up 3 bases; unmatched junction bases: 3. Looked up from germline, CDR1 is MDHEN and CDR2 is SYDVKM. The CDR3 coding sequence is TGTGCCACCCGACAGGGCTACGAGCAGTACTTC. Residues: CATRQGYEQYF.

The chain joins TRBV7-3 to TRBJ1-5; D is unclear. The V gene lost 0 bases and the J gene lost 7 bases, with 16 bases spanning the gap. Per the germline V gene, CDR1 is SGHTA and CDR2 is FQGTGA. This CDR3 comprises 16 residues. CDR3 protein: CASSLTATTREQPQHF. CDR3 nucleotide sequence: TGTGCCAGCAGCTTAACGGCCACGACACGGGAGCAGCCCCAGCATTTT.

The rearrangement joins TRBV2 to TRBJ2-3; D unresolved. V dropped 5 bases and J dropped 4 bases, with 4 bases sitting between them. The germline CDR1 and CDR2 sequences are SNHLY and FYNNEI. The CDR3 runs to 11 residues. This chain's CDR3 is CASSISDTQYF. DNA for the CDR3: TGTGCCAGCAGTATCTCAGATACGCAGTATTTT.

The chain recombines TRBV9 with TRBJ2-5, with D unclear. The germline V gene has CDR1 SGDLS and CDR2 YYNGEE. V was clipped by 0 bases and J by 5 bases, with 11 bases between them. The CDR3 has 14 amino acids. The CDR3 region has the DNA TGTGCCAGCAGCGTAGGTGGGGTTAAGGAGACCCAGTACTTC. Translated: CASSVGGVKETQYF.

The gene calls are TRBV7-6 and TRBJ2-2, with TRBD2 identical over 9 bases. This CDR3 has 15 residues. V trimming: 5 bases; J trimming: 7 bases; junction bases outside the gene matches: 8. Germline lookup yields CDR1 SGHVS and CDR2 FNYEAQ. CDR3 protein: CASSRILAGHGELFF. The CDR3 coding sequence is TGTGCCAGCAGCCGGATTCTAGCGGGGCACGGGGAGCTGTTTTTT.

The V and J genes are TRBV7-3 and TRBJ1-1, with 10 bases aligning to TRBD1. Germline assignment: CDR1 SGHTA and CDR2 FQGTGA. The CDR3 totals 14 residues. V was clipped by 5 bases and J by 5 bases; unmatched bases: 5. Written as DNA, the CDR3 is TGTGCCAGCAGCATAAGACAGGGGGCTACTGAAGCTTTCTTT. Translated: CASSIRQGATEAFF. Drawing the rest from reference TRBV7-3 and TRBJ1-1, the complete variable domain is GAGVSQTPSNKVTEKGKYVELRCDPISGHTALYWYRQSLGQGPEFLIYFQGTGAADDSGLPNDRFFAVRPEGSVSTLKIQRTERGDSAVYLCASSIRQGATEAFFGQGTRLTVV.

The rearrangement links TRBV30 to TRBJ2-7; D is unclear. Germline V CDR1 and CDR2: GTSNPN, SVGIG (reference sequence). The germline V and J ends were trimmed by 1 base and 3 bases, with 13 bases remaining between them. This CDR3 is built from 14 residues. CDR3 nucleotide sequence: TGTGCCTGGAGTGAAGGGATCCTGAGCTACGAGCAGTACTTC. This sequence encodes CAWSEGILSYEQYF.

This clone was counted a single time. This CDR3 reads CASSLGDPAGTEAFF. Written as DNA, the CDR3 is TGTGCCAGCAGCCTAGGAGACCCCGCGGGGACTGAAGCTTTCTTT. This sequence joins TRBV7-9 and TRBJ1-1; no firm D call. The V end was cut by 5 bases, the J end by 5 bases, with 18 bases between. The CDR3 consists of 15 residues. Germline V lookup: CDR1 SEHNR, CDR2 FQNEAQ (reference sequence).

About this clone itself: This sample includes further DNA sequences coding for the same CDR3. V usage is TRBV7-8 and J usage is TRBJ1-4; possible D gene TRBD1, 5 bases. The CDR3 totals 15 residues. The germline V gene encodes CDR1 SGHVS and CDR2 FQNEAQ. Trimming stripped 3 bases from V and 3 bases from J, with 11 bases between. The CDR3 region is CASSFDSSANEKLFF. For the CDR3, the DNA is TGTGCCAGCAGCTTTGACAGTTCGGCTAATGAAAAACTGTTTTTT.

CDR3 residues: CASSIARTQQSRANVLTF. DNA for the CDR3: TGCGCCAGCAGTATTGCCCGTACGCAACAAAGTCGGGCCAACGTCCTGACTTTC. V and J are TRBV23-1 and TRBJ2-6; D not certain. TRBV23-1 is marked as an open reading frame, function uncertain. The CDR3 is made up of 18 amino acids. Trimming stripped 5 bases from V and 5 bases from J, with 22 bases between.

The chain has TRBV5-6 and TRBJ1-2; D gene ambiguous. The CDR3 length is 14 residues. V was cut by 6 bases and J by 8 bases, with 20 bases left in between. CDR1 and CDR2 (germline): SGHDT, YYEEEE. In DNA, the CDR3 is TGTGCCAGCATTCTTAAGGTGCGGATACGAGGCTACACCTTC. Translation gives CASILKVRIRGYTF.

The genes are TRBV19 and TRBJ1-1, with 7 positions matching TRBD1. The CDR3 has 18 residues. J lost 3 bases, V lost 3 bases, and 16 bases had no gene match. The germline V gene has CDR1 LNHDA and CDR2 SQIVND (reference sequence). CDR3 sequence: CASSMLRDSGPEDTEAFF. The CDR3 nucleotides are TGTGCCAGTAGTATGCTCCGGGACAGCGGTCCGGAGGACACTGAAGCTTTCTTT.

A remark on this clone: One end of the junction is discordant with germline, which a read error may explain. The chain has TRBV27 and TRBJ2-3; D is undetermined. Germline V gives CDR1 MNHEY, CDR2 SMNVEV (reference sequence). The CDR3 covers 12 residues. The CDR3 loop reads CASSISRDTQYF. CDR3 nucleotides: TGTGCCAGCAGTATTAGCAGAGATACGCAGTATTTT.

The chain is built from TRBV2 and TRBJ2-1; 8 bases fit TRBD1. Germline values: CDR1 SNHLY, CDR2 FYNNEI. With 3 bases clipped from V and 0 bases from J, the junction kept 13 bases outside the gene matches. This CDR3 is built from 19 residues. The CDR3 loop reads CASSEGWQGARSSYNEQFF. The CDR3 nucleotides are TGTGCCAGCAGTGAGGGGTGGCAGGGGGCAAGGAGCTCCTACAATGAGCAGTTCTTC.

The chain uses TRBV11-1 and TRBJ2-7; the match to TRBD2 covers 8 bases. In germline, CDR1 is SGHAT, CDR2 FQDESV (reference sequence). The CDR3 consists of 19 residues. J gave up 1 base and V 0 bases, and 14 bases lay outside the gene matches. The CDR3 is CASSLAGGAGGSVSYEQYF. In DNA form, the CDR3 reads TGTGCCAGCAGCTTAGCTGGGGGCGCGGGGGGAAGTGTTTCCTACGAGCAGTACTTC.

The J gene is TRBJ2-7, the V gene TRBV28; 8 bases fit TRBD1. CDR3 size: 11 residues. Germline V gene data show CDR1 as MDHEN and CDR2 as SYDVKM. The CDR3 here is CAIQGAYEQYF. The CDR3 nucleotides are TGTGCGATACAGGGGGCCTACGAGCAGTACTTC.